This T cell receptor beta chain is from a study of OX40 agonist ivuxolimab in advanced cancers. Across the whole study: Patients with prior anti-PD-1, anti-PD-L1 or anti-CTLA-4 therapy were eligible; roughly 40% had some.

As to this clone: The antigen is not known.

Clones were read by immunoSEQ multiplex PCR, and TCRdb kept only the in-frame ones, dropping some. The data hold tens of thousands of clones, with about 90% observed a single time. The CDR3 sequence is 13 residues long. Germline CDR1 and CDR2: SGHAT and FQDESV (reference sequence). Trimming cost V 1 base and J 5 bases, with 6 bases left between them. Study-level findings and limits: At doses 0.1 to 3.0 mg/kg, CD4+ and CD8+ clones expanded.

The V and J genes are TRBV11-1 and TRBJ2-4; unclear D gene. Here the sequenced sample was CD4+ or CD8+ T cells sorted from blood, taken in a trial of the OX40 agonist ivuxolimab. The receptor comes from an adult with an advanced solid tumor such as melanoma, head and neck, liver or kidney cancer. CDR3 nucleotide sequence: TGTGCCAGCAGCTTAGACGGCCAAAACATTCAGTACTTC. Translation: CASSLDGQNIQYF.